These T cell receptor beta chains were read from a single sample in a study of cytomegalovirus exposure and HLA in healthy donors. Sequenced by immunoSEQ multiplex PCR; TCRdb stores in-frame clones only, minus some. The sample lists 150,000 or so clones; roughly 77% were seen once. The sample was PBMCs. Every receptor here comes from a young man in good health and CMV-seropositive. CDR3s include the opening cysteine and the closing phenylalanine or tryptophan. The order of the fields is clone size, D gene, CDR3 length, J gene, V gene, CDR3 DNA, CDR3 protein. A D gene is named only where the DNA matches it firmly. The size field is filled for only some rows; it gives once, few, many or a size class.

clone_size: -; d_call: TRBD1; cdr3_length: 16; j_call: TRBJ1-5; v_call: TRBV30; cdr3_nt: TGTGCCTGGAGTACTCCCGGGACAGGGCGAGGCCAGCCCCAGCATTTT; cdr3_aa: CAWSTPGTGRGQPQHF
clone_size: -; d_call: -; cdr3_length: 13; j_call: TRBJ2-2; v_call: TRBV7-3; cdr3_nt: TGTGCCAGCAGCTTAGAGTTGGACGGGGAGTTGTTTTTT; cdr3_aa: CASSLELDGELFF
clone_size: -; d_call: -; cdr3_length: 12; j_call: TRBJ2-1; v_call: TRBV7-9; cdr3_nt: TGTTCCAGCAGCTTCGGGTTTGGGGAGCAGTTCTTC; cdr3_aa: CSSSFGFGEQFF
clone_size: -; d_call: TRBD1; cdr3_length: 15; j_call: TRBJ2-1; v_call: TRBV27; cdr3_nt: TGTGCCAGCAGTTCCCCGACAGGGTTTAGCTATGAGCAGTTCTTC; cdr3_aa: CASSSPTGFSYEQFF
clone_size: -; d_call: -; cdr3_length: 14; j_call: TRBJ2-6; v_call: TRBV30; cdr3_nt: TGTGCCTGGAGTGCCGGTTCTGGGGCCAACGTCCTGACTTTC; cdr3_aa: CAWSAGSGANVLTF
clone_size: -; d_call: TRBD1; cdr3_length: 16; j_call: TRBJ2-3; v_call: TRBV28; cdr3_nt: TGTGCCAGCAGTCCCCAGACAGGGGGTAGGGCAGATACGCAGTATTTT; cdr3_aa: CASSPQTGGRADTQYF
clone_size: -; d_call: -; cdr3_length: 12; j_call: TRBJ2-7; v_call: TRBV5-1; cdr3_nt: TGCGCCAGCAGCCCTAGGGGGTACGAGCAGTACTTC; cdr3_aa: CASSPRGYEQYF
clone_size: few; d_call: -; cdr3_length: 12; j_call: TRBJ1-2; v_call: TRBV6-1; cdr3_nt: TGTGCCAGCAGTGAAGAGGGGGAAGGCTACACCTTC; cdr3_aa: CASSEEGEGYTF
clone_size: few; d_call: TRBD2; cdr3_length: 15; j_call: TRBJ2-7; v_call: TRBV27; cdr3_nt: TGTGCCAGCAGTCTCACTAGCGGGAGGGCCTACGAGCAGTACTTC; cdr3_aa: CASSLTSGRAYEQYF
clone_size: -; d_call: -; cdr3_length: 14; j_call: TRBJ1-2; v_call: TRBV7-8; cdr3_nt: TGTGCCAGCAGCTTAGGCGGCCTCAGCTATGGCTACACCTTC; cdr3_aa: CASSLGGLSYGYTF
clone_size: -; d_call: -; cdr3_length: 13; j_call: TRBJ2-7; v_call: TRBV28; cdr3_nt: TGTGCCAGCAGTTTCCCAGACAGGCGCGAGCAGTACTTC; cdr3_aa: CASSFPDRREQYF
clone_size: -; d_call: TRBD2; cdr3_length: 15; j_call: TRBJ2-1; v_call: TRBV19; cdr3_nt: TGTGCCAGTAGTACTAGCGGGAGCTCCTACAATGAGCAGTTCTTC; cdr3_aa: CASSTSGSSYNEQFF
clone_size: -; d_call: -; cdr3_length: 13; j_call: TRBJ1-1; v_call: TRBV6-5; cdr3_nt: TGTGCCAGCAGTTCCGGACAGAGCACTGAAGCTTTCTTT; cdr3_aa: CASSSGQSTEAFF
clone_size: few; d_call: -; cdr3_length: 14; j_call: TRBJ1-1; v_call: TRBV16; cdr3_nt: TGTGCCAGCAGCCAATGGGCAGGGAACACTGAAGCTTTCTTT; cdr3_aa: CASSQWAGNTEAFF
clone_size: -; d_call: TRBD1; cdr3_length: 15; j_call: TRBJ1-6; v_call: TRBV28; cdr3_nt: TGTGCCAGCAGTTTAGTGGGACAGAGGATTTCACCCCTCCACTTT; cdr3_aa: CASSLVGQRISPLHF
clone_size: -; d_call: TRBD2; cdr3_length: 14; j_call: TRBJ2-7; v_call: TRBV29-1; cdr3_nt: TGCAGCGTGCATGGCGGGAGAGGGCCCGGCGAGCAGTACTTC; cdr3_aa: CSVHGGRGPGEQYF
clone_size: medium-sized; d_call: TRBD2; cdr3_length: 16; j_call: TRBJ2-7; v_call: TRBV2; cdr3_nt: TGTGCCAGCAGTGAAGCGGGAGGGGTGGGGGTCTACGAGCAGTACTTC; cdr3_aa: CASSEAGGVGVYEQYF
clone_size: -; d_call: TRBD2; cdr3_length: 15; j_call: TRBJ2-1; v_call: TRBV7-3; cdr3_nt: TGTGCCAGCAGTCGTTCTAGCGGGAGGGAAAGTGAGCAGTTCTTC; cdr3_aa: CASSRSSGRESEQFF
clone_size: -; d_call: -; cdr3_length: 17; j_call: TRBJ2-7; v_call: TRBV10-1; cdr3_nt: TGCGCCAGCAGTCGTAACCCCGCCGGGACTTCCACCTACGAGCAGTACTTC; cdr3_aa: CASSRNPAGTSTYEQYF
clone_size: -; d_call: TRBD1; cdr3_length: 16; j_call: TRBJ2-1; v_call: TRBV6-1; cdr3_nt: TGTGCCAGCAGTGAACCCGTGAACAGGGGGCAGAATGAGCAGTTCTTC; cdr3_aa: CASSEPVNRGQNEQFF
clone_size: -; d_call: -; cdr3_length: 13; j_call: TRBJ1-1; v_call: TRBV7-9; cdr3_nt: TGTGCCAGCAGCAAAACAAGGAACACTGAAGCTTTCTTT; cdr3_aa: CASSKTRNTEAFF
clone_size: -; d_call: -; cdr3_length: 12; j_call: TRBJ2-1; v_call: TRBV28; cdr3_nt: TGTGCCAGCAGTTTCTCGGGGAATGAGCAGTTCTTC; cdr3_aa: CASSFSGNEQFF
clone_size: few; d_call: TRBD2; cdr3_length: 16; j_call: TRBJ2-2; v_call: TRBV28; cdr3_nt: TGTGCCAGCAGTATCCCCTGGACTAGCATCCCCGGGGAGCTGTTTTTT; cdr3_aa: CASSIPWTSIPGELFF
clone_size: -; d_call: -; cdr3_length: 11; j_call: TRBJ2-7; v_call: TRBV5-1; cdr3_nt: TGCGCCAGCAGCTTGTCTACAGAGAAGTACTTC; cdr3_aa: CASSLSTEKYF
clone_size: -; d_call: TRBD1; cdr3_length: 13; j_call: TRBJ1-5; v_call: TRBV30; cdr3_nt: TGTGCCTGGAGCGGGACAGGGGTCCAGCCCCAGCATTTT; cdr3_aa: CAWSGTGVQPQHF
clone_size: -; d_call: -; cdr3_length: 15; j_call: TRBJ2-5; v_call: TRBV25-1; cdr3_nt: TGTGCCAGCAGTGAATACAACGGGGGGCGGGTGACCCAGTACTTC; cdr3_aa: CASSEYNGGRVTQYF
clone_size: -; d_call: TRBD2; cdr3_length: 16; j_call: TRBJ2-3; v_call: TRBV4-2; cdr3_nt: TGTGCCAGCAGCCAAGGGTACGGGAGGGACACAGATACGCAGTATTTT; cdr3_aa: CASSQGYGRDTDTQYF